A single sample is the source of the 28 T cell receptor beta chains below, sequenced in a study of blood T cell repertoires in COVID-19. The protocol was immunoSEQ multiplex PCR, while the TCRdb copy is restricted to in-frame clones and leaves out a portion. The sample includes 100,000 or so clones, 75% to 85% of them seen just once. Sequenced material: peripheral blood. These TCRs come from a human donor in a cohort sampled during active COVID-19.

CDR3 sequence: CASSYSINLNSPLHF. The CDR3 nucleotides read TGTGCCAGCAGCTATAGTATAAACTTGAATTCACCCCTCCACTTT. This chain uses TRBV5-5 with TRBJ1-6; D is ambiguous. V shed 3 bases and J shed 7 bases, with 14 bases lying between them. The germline CDR1 and CDR2 sequences are SGHKS and YYEKEE (reference sequence). This CDR3 has 15 residues.

The CDR3 here is CASSLGRTERDQPQHF. The CDR3 bases are TGTGCCAGCTCCCTGGGCCGGACAGAACGGGATCAGCCCCAGCATTTT. V usage is TRBV5-7 and J usage is TRBJ1-5, with D perhaps matching TRBD1 (6 bases). Being an ORF, TRBV5-7 has a function that is uncertain. The CDR3 extends over 16 amino acids. V dropped 7 bases and J dropped 5 bases, with 22 bases sitting between them.

This clone was seen a few times. The chain combines TRBV6-5 with TRBJ1-2; tentatively, D is TRBD1 (6 bases). The germline CDR1 and CDR2 sequences are MNHEY and SVGAGI. This CDR3 spans 14 amino acids. V gave up 5 bases and J gave up 2 bases, with 12 bases separating them. For the CDR3, the DNA is TGTGCCAGCAGTCTGGACAGATCCAACTATGGCTACACCTTC. It specifies CASSLDRSNYGYTF.

This clone was observed a few times. The chain is built from TRBV30 and TRBJ1-5; TRBD1 matches 8 bases. Looked up from germline, CDR1 is GTSNPN and CDR2 is SVGIG (reference sequence). The CDR3 loop spans 17 amino acids. Trimming at V came to 0 bases and at J to 0 bases, leaving 7 bases not matched to a gene. The CDR3: CAWSVSGGDFSNQPQHF. DNA of the CDR3: TGTGCCTGGAGTGTATCAGGGGGCGATTTTAGCAATCAGCCCCAGCATTTT. The full variable domain, with the rest looked up from reference TRBV30 and TRBJ1-5, is SQTIHQWPATLVQPVGSPLSLECTVEGTSNPNLYWYRQAAGRGLQLLFYSVGIGQISSEVPQNLSASRPQDRQFILSSKKLLLSDSGFYLCAWSVSGGDFSNQPQHFGDGTRLSIL.

This clone was recorded once. This chain connects TRBV5-8 to TRBJ2-2; D possibly corresponds to TRBD2 (5 bases). Trimming cost V 6 bases and J 5 bases, with 20 bases left between them. The germline V gene encodes CDR1 SGHTS and CDR2 YDEGEE. This CDR3 region has 16 residues. This CDR3 is CASIHAAPSLTGELFF. CDR3 sequence (DNA): TGTGCCAGCATCCACGCCGCGCCTAGCCTTACCGGGGAGCTGTTTTTT. Together with reference TRBV5-8 and TRBJ2-2, the CDR3 gives the full variable domain: EAGVTQSPTHLIKTRGQQATLRCSPISGHTSVYWYQQALGLGLQFLLWYDEGEERNRGNFPPRFSGRQFPNYSSELNVNALELEDSALYLCASIHAAPSLTGELFFGEGSRLTVL.

This clone occurred a few times. V is TRBV6-1 and J is TRBJ1-1; TRBD1 might be the D (5 bases). Germline V gene data show CDR1 as MNHNS and CDR2 as SASEGT. This CDR3 region has 14 residues. Trimming removed 2 bases from V and 4 bases from J, with 11 bases in between. CDR3 in DNA: TGTGCCAGCAGTGAAATAAGGGGAGGCACTGAAGCTTTCTTT. Its protein product is CASSEIRGGTEAFF.

This clone turned up a few times. V is TRBV14 and J is TRBJ1-1; D remains ambiguous. The germline V gene encodes CDR1 SGHDN and CDR2 FVKESK. V was clipped by 4 bases and J by 1 base, with 7 bases between them. The CDR3 covers 13 residues. CDR3 coding DNA: TGTGCCAGCAGCCTTAGCGCGAACACTGAAGCTTTCTTT. As protein: CASSLSANTEAFF. The full variable domain, its missing parts supplied by reference TRBV14 and TRBJ1-1, is EAGVTQFPSHSVIEKGQTVTLRCDPISGHDNLYWYRRVMGKEIKFLLHFVKESKQDESGMPNNRFLAERTGGTYSTLKVQPAELEDSGVYFCASSLSANTEAFFGQGTRLTVV.

This clone was seen a single time. The chain combines TRBV5-6 with TRBJ2-7; 10 bases line up with TRBD2. The V gene end was trimmed by 4 bases and the J gene end by 4 bases; junction bases not matched to a gene: 5. CDR3 length equals 14 residues. Germline V lookup: CDR1 SGHDT, CDR2 YYEEEE. The CDR3 protein is CASSPAGGVYEQYF. CDR3 nucleotide sequence: TGTGCCAGCAGCCCAGCGGGAGGGGTATACGAGCAGTACTTC.

The chain links TRBV12-3 or TRBV12-4 to TRBJ2-7, with no clear D. There are 12 residues in the CDR3. V lost 6 bases, J lost 6 bases, and 12 bases lay in between. As DNA, the CDR3 is TGTGCCAGCAGCCAATTTAGCCGCGAGCAGTACTTC. It specifies CASSQFSREQYF.

The chain is built from TRBV2 and TRBJ1-2; D is uncertain. Trimming pared 5 bases from V and 3 bases from J, leaving 7 bases between. Germline V gene data show CDR1 as SNHLY and CDR2 as FYNNEI. This CDR3 contains 12 residues. CDR3 residues: CASSTRDYGYTF. The CDR3, as DNA: TGTGCCAGCAGTACCCGGGACTATGGCTACACCTTC. Complete variable domain (other parts from reference TRBV2 and TRBJ1-2): EPEVTQTPSHQVTQMGQEVILRCVPISNHLYFYWYRQILGQKVEFLVSFYNNEISEKSEIFDDQFSVERPDGSNFTLKIRSTKLEDSAMYFCASSTRDYGYTFGSGTRLTVV.

V gene TRBV6-5 combines with J gene TRBJ2-7; D is uncertain. Trimming took 6 bases from V and 3 from J, leaving 6 bases between them. Germline lookup yields CDR1 MNHEY and CDR2 SVGAGI. CDR3 length equals 11 residues. The DNA of the CDR3 is TGTGCCAGCAGGAGAAACTACGAGCAGTACTTC. Its translation is CASRRNYEQYF.

This clone was seen only once. The chain employs TRBV6-2 or TRBV6-3 and TRBJ1-5, with unresolved D. Germline V CDR1 and CDR2: MNHEY, SVGEGT. V was trimmed by 2 bases and J by 5 bases, leaving 10 bases between them. CDR3 length: 14 amino acids. CDR3 protein: CASSYDGSYQPQHF. CDR3 sequence (DNA): TGTGCCAGCAGTTACGATGGGAGTTATCAGCCCCAGCATTTT.

The chain joins TRBV15 to TRBJ2-7; 8 positions agree with TRBD1. Germline CDR1 and CDR2: LNHNV and YYDKDF (reference sequence). V shed 1 base and J 0 bases; nucleotides not matched to a gene: 5. This CDR3 has 16 residues. The CDR3 DNA follows: TGTGCCACCAGCAGAGGACCGGGACAGGCCTCCTACGAGCAGTACTTC. Translating gives CATSRGPGQASYEQYF. Together with reference TRBV15 and TRBJ2-7, the CDR3 gives the full variable domain: DAMVIQNPRYQVTQFGKPVTLSCSQTLNHNVMYWYQQKSSQAPKLLFHYYDKDFNNEADTPDNFQSRRPNTSFCFLDIRSPGLGDTAMYLCATSRGPGQASYEQYFGPGTRLTVT.

This chain uses TRBV9 with TRBJ2-3; D remains ambiguous. The CDR3 runs to 13 residues. V was clipped by 3 bases and J by 6 bases, with 11 bases between them. The V gene's germline CDR1 is SGDLS and CDR2 YYNGEE. CDR3 bases: TGTGCCAGCAGCGCTAGTCCTAGTGATACGCAGTATTTT. It yields the protein CASSASPSDTQYF.

This CDR3 is CAIRNLGQEPNTEAFF. CDR3 DNA sequence: TGTGCCATCAGGAATCTTGGACAGGAACCGAACACTGAAGCTTTCTTT. V usage is TRBV10-3 and J usage is TRBJ1-1; 7 positions match TRBD1. The CDR3 length is 16 residues. Looked up from germline, CDR1 is ENHRY and CDR2 is SYGVKD. J lost 1 base, V lost 6 bases, and 11 bases had no gene match.

V is TRBV4-1 and J is TRBJ1-3; TRBD1 matches 7 bases. After removal of 0 bases from V and 3 bases from J, the junction contained 8 bases not matched to a gene. There are 17 residues in the CDR3. CDR1 and CDR2 (germline): MGHRA, YSYEKL. In nucleotides, the CDR3 is TGCGCCAGCAGCCAAGATAGGAGACAGGGTATTGGAAACACCATATATTTT. Amino acid sequence: CASSQDRRQGIGNTIYF.

This clone was recorded a few times. The chain uses TRBV6-2 or TRBV6-3 and TRBJ1-5; D ambiguous. The CDR3 consists of 13 residues. Trimming removed 3 bases from V and 2 bases from J, with 5 bases in between. Germline CDR1 is MNHEY and CDR2 is SVGEGT. CDR3 bases: TGTGCCAGCAGTTATGAGGGCAATCAGCCCCAGCATTTT. It translates to CASSYEGNQPQHF.

This rearrangement joins TRBV12-3 or TRBV12-4 to TRBJ2-7, with D possibly being TRBD2 (5 bases). V was cut by 3 bases and J by 3 bases, with 9 bases left in between. CDR3 size: 13 residues. The CDR3, as DNA: TGTGCCAGCAGTTTGGAGGCCGGCTACGAGCAGTACTTC. This encodes CASSLEAGYEQYF.

The chain has TRBV13 and TRBJ2-1; no reliable D call. CDR1 is PRHDT, CDR2 FYEKMQ, per germline (reference sequence). CDR3 length equals 15 residues. V gave up 5 bases and J gave up 2 bases, with 13 bases separating them. The chain's CDR3 is CASSPARLPYNEQFF. CDR3 DNA sequence: TGTGCCAGCAGCCCCGCGCGCCTCCCCTACAATGAGCAGTTCTTC.

The genes are TRBV11-3 and TRBJ1-5, with 8 bases identical to TRBD1. Germline trimming cut 5 bases from V and 6 bases from J; bases unmatched to any gene: 9. The germline gives CDR1 SGHNT, CDR2 YENEEA. The CDR3 contains 15 residues. The chain's CDR3 is CASSLGQGEGQPQHF. The CDR3 bases are TGTGCCAGCAGCCTCGGACAGGGAGAGGGTCAGCCCCAGCATTTT.

The chain has TRBV7-8 and TRBJ1-3; D is uncertain. Trimming took off 0 bases at V and 0 bases at J, with 9 bases between the two ends. CDR1 SGHVS and CDR2 FQNEAQ come from the germline V gene. The CDR3 is made up of 16 amino acids. CDR3 DNA: TGTGCCAGCAGCTTAGCAGCTGTGAGCTCTGGAAACACCATATATTTT. Translation gives CASSLAAVSSGNTIYF.

The chain is built from TRBV18 and TRBJ1-6; D unclear. V shed 3 bases and J shed 13 bases, with 13 bases lying between them. Germline assignment: CDR1 KGHSH and CDR2 LQKENI. This CDR3 spans 13 amino acids. CDR3 DNA: TGTGCCAGCTCACCCCGGGTGGCTATGCCCCTCCACTTT. Its translation is CASSPRVAMPLHF.

The chain links TRBV24-1 to TRBJ2-3; 7 positions agree with TRBD2. Germline CDR1 and CDR2: KGHDR and SFDVKD. V trimming: 3 bases; J trimming: 4 bases; junction bases outside the gene matches: 9. This CDR3 spans 16 amino acids. CDR3 sequence: CATSDRSGTAPDTQYF. Here the CDR3 DNA reads TGTGCCACCAGTGATCGGAGCGGGACCGCCCCAGATACGCAGTATTTT.

The DNA of the CDR3 is TGTGCCAGCAGCTTGATAGGAGCGAACACTGAAGCTTTCTTT. As protein: CASSLIGANTEAFF. V is TRBV5-6 and J is TRBJ1-1; D unresolved. Trimming shortened V by 1 base and J by 1 base, and 8 bases separated the two germline ends. The CDR3 runs 14 residues. Germline values: CDR1 SGHDT, CDR2 YYEEEE.

The chain combines TRBV6-6 with TRBJ2-2; 14 bases agree with TRBD2. Germline-derived CDR1 and CDR2 are MNHNY and SVGAGI (reference sequence). V dropped 5 bases and J dropped 0; count of bases not matched to a gene: 8. The CDR3 covers 19 residues. The DNA for the CDR3 is TGTGCCAGCAGTCCCTCAAGACTAGCGGGGGGGTCGAACACCGGGGAGCTGTTTTTT. Translating gives CASSPSRLAGGSNTGELFF.

The chain couples TRBV5-1 to TRBJ2-2, with TRBD1 identical over 7 bases. The germline V gene has CDR1 SGHRS and CDR2 YFSETQ. V dropped 2 bases and J dropped 0; count of bases not matched to a gene: 7. The CDR3 extends over 17 amino acids. CDR3 region: CASSFGRGTANTGELFF. CDR3 DNA: TGCGCCAGCAGCTTTGGCAGGGGGACGGCGAACACCGGGGAGCTGTTTTTT.

The rearrangement uses TRBV5-1 and TRBJ1-6; perhaps TRBD1 as D (5 bases). Germline V lookup: CDR1 SGHRS, CDR2 YFSETQ. The V end was cut by 0 bases, the J end by 10 bases, with 14 bases between. The CDR3 length is 15 residues. The CDR3 loop is CASSLAARADSPLHF. CDR3 nucleotides: TGCGCCAGCAGCTTGGCCGCCAGGGCGGACTCACCCCTCCACTTT. The full variable domain, completed using reference TRBV5-1 and TRBJ1-6, is KAGVTQTPRYLIKTRGQQVTLSCSPISGHRSVSWYQQTPGQGLQFLFEYFSETQRNKGNFPGRFSGRQFSNSRSEMNVSTLELGDSALYLCASSLAARADSPLHFGNGTRLTVT.

The V call is TRBV7-2, the J call TRBJ2-7; 12 bases agree with TRBD2. This CDR3 has 18 amino acids. CDR1 is SGHTA and CDR2 is FQGNSA in the germline V gene. The V gene end was trimmed by 5 bases and the J gene end by 5 bases; junction bases not matched to a gene: 16. CDR3 sequence (DNA): TGTGCCAGCAGCCTAAATCCTTCCTTGACTAGCGGGAGCAACGAGCAGTACTTC. It specifies CASSLNPSLTSGSNEQYF.